This entry lists 25 T cell receptor beta chains sequenced from one sample in a study of tumor-infiltrating lymphocytes in primary liver carcinoma. Researchers drew blood RNA from unsorted whole blood and extracted germline DNA as well. A constant-region primer primed TCR beta cDNA synthesis from 500 ng of total RNA. The TCR beta library was amplified through three nested multiplex PCR rounds in a modified ARM-PCR procedure. The study ran its first two PCR rounds for around 10 cycles each, using TRBV1-TRBV30 forward primers and a C-beta reverse primer. TCRdb reprocessed the multiplex PCR reads via MiXCR and lists one record per CDR3 protein. The sample has under 200,000 distinct CDR3 sequences, about 61% seen once. Sequencing used peripheral blood. The source is a woman aged 55-69 years with primary liver carcinoma and hepatitis B virus infection.

This clonotype was counted only a few times. The chain employs TRBV6-1 and TRBJ2-7, with 8 nucleotides matching TRBD1. Germline loops: CDR1 MNHNS, CDR2 SASEGT. This CDR3 is built from 14 residues. After removal of 9 bases from V and 2 bases from J, the junction contained 9 bases not matched to a gene. CDR3 DNA sequence: TGTGCCAGTGGAGGCCAGGGGGCTACCTACGAGCAGTACTTC. It is translated as CASGGQGATYEQYF.

The chain employs TRBV11-2 and TRBJ2-1; D possibly matches TRBD1 or TRBD2 (7 bases each). The V end lost 5 bases, the J end lost 9 bases, and 26 bases lay between the germline ends. This CDR3 is 17 amino acids long. Per germline, CDR1 SGHAT and CDR2 FQNNGV. CDR3 sequence (DNA): TGTGCCAGCAGCAGGAGACTAGCAGGTGGGCCAGGGGGTGAGCAGTTCTTC. As protein: CASSRRLAGGPGGEQFF.

A remark on this clonotype: A much larger clone sits a single nucleotide away, making a read error possible. The V call is TRBV4-1, the J call TRBJ2-3, with D perhaps TRBD1 (5 bases). From germline, CDR1 is MGHRA and CDR2 YSYEKL. The CDR3 is 13 amino acids. The V gene lost 6 bases and the J gene lost 1 base, with 8 bases spanning the gap. The CDR3 is CASRQQGTDTQYF. The CDR3 bases are TGCGCCAGCAGGCAACAGGGCACAGATACGCAGTATTTT.

As concerns this clonotype: Sequence at one end of the junction differs from germline and may be a read error. The chain has TRBV11-2 and TRBJ1-4, with 10 bases matching TRBD1. Germline V CDR1 and CDR2: SGHAT, FQNNGV. CDR3 size: 14 residues. CDR3 protein: CVSGGQGVVGKLFF. The CDR3 DNA follows: TGTGTCAGCGGCGGACAGGGGGTCGTTGGAAAACTGTTTTTT.

This clonotype was seen many times. The chain has TRBV13 and TRBJ2-5, with D possibly being TRBD2 (5 bases). With 4 bases removed from V and 5 bases from J, the gap between germline ends came to 14 bases. This CDR3 comprises 14 residues. Germline V gene data show CDR1 as PRHDT and CDR2 as FYEKMQ (reference sequence). For the CDR3, the DNA is TGTGCCAGCAGCTCGTCGGCTAGCAGGGAGACCCAGTACTTC. Residues: CASSSSASRETQYF.

As for this clonotype: The germline gene is not matched at one end of the junction; a read error may be the cause. The chain recombines TRBV6-6 with TRBJ1-2; 9 bases fit TRBD1. The CDR3 spans 15 residues. Germline loops: CDR1 MNHNY, CDR2 SVGAGI (reference sequence). CDR3 region: CASSSDRGTNYGFTF. The DNA of the CDR3 is TGTGCCAGCAGTTCCGACAGGGGGACTAACTATGGCTTCACCTTC.

The V and J genes are TRBV5-5 and TRBJ2-3; D may be TRBD2 (5 bases). V dropped 2 bases and J dropped 4 bases, with 14 bases sitting between them. Germline CDR1 and CDR2: SGHKS and YYEKEE (reference sequence). There are 15 residues in the CDR3. The CDR3 nucleotides read TGTGCCAGCAGCTTCGGGGAAGCGAAGGCAGATACGCAGTATTTT. It is translated as CASSFGEAKADTQYF.

This clonotype was observed a few times. This could be a read error, since a much larger clone is one nucleotide away. The V call is TRBV12-3 or TRBV12-4, the J call TRBJ2-1; 9 bases match TRBD1. This CDR3 comprises 14 residues. As DNA, the CDR3 is TGTGTCAGCCAAACAGGGGGCTTCTACAATGAGCAGTTCTTC. Protein sequence: CVSQTGGFYNEQFF.

Concerning this clonotype: Just one base apart from a much larger clone, this may be a read error. The genes are TRBV5-6 and TRBJ1-2; 7 nucleotides line up with TRBD1. Germline V gives CDR1 SGHDT, CDR2 YYEEEE. V lost 4 bases and J lost 8; bases outside the gene matches: 11. This CDR3 spans 14 amino acids. CDR3 bases: TGTGCCAGCAGCCGTCGACAGGGCAGTCGCGGCTACACCTTC. Amino acids: CASSRRQGSRGYTF.

This clonotype was detected ten times or more. The J gene is TRBJ2-7, the V gene TRBV11-2; D is unclear. Germline values: CDR1 SGHAT, CDR2 FQNNGV. The CDR3 sequence is 14 residues long. V was clipped by 3 bases and J by 6 bases, with 15 bases between them. The CDR3 nucleotides are TGTGCCAGCAGCTTGAGGTGGTGGCGCGGCGAGCAGTACTTC. Protein: CASSLRWWRGEQYF.

This rearrangement joins TRBV7-9 to TRBJ2-7; TRBD2 might be the D (5 bases). The V end lost 5 bases, the J end lost 1 base, and 12 bases lay between the germline ends. The germline CDR1 and CDR2 sequences are SEHNR and FQNEAQ (reference sequence). This CDR3 is built from 14 residues. This chain's CDR3 is CASSPADGSYEQYF. CDR3 bases: TGTGCCAGCAGCCCAGCGGATGGGTCCTACGAGCAGTACTTC.

The chain carries TRBV11-2 and TRBJ2-7, with D uncertain. Trimming stripped 8 bases from V and 1 base from J, with 15 bases between. Germline V gene lookup returns CDR1 SGHAT and CDR2 FQNNGV. The CDR3 runs to 14 residues. The chain's CDR3 is CASGRRQTSYEQYF. CDR3 coding DNA: TGTGCCAGCGGCCGAAGACAAACTTCCTACGAGCAGTACTTC.

On this clonotype: A much larger clone differs from this one at a single base, so this may be a read error. This CDR3 is missing its conserved last phenylalanine or tryptophan, likely due to a read error. This chain's CDR3 is CASRTEGKQYL. CDR3 DNA sequence: TGTGCCAGCAGAACAGAGGGTAAGCAGTACTTA. The chain recombines TRBV6-2 or TRBV6-3 with TRBJ2-7; the D gene is possibly TRBD2 (5 bases). CDR3 length: 11 residues. V was cut by 6 bases and J by 8 bases, with 11 bases left in between. Germline CDR1 MNHEY, CDR2 SVGEGT.

This rearrangement joins TRBV12-5 to TRBJ1-5, with TRBD1 matching 8 bases. Trimming at V came to 1 base and at J to 10 bases, leaving 6 bases not matched to a gene. The germline CDR1 and CDR2 sequences are LGHNT and FRNRAP. CDR3 size: 14 residues. The CDR3 here is CASGLGDRSGPQHF. The CDR3 bases are TGTGCTAGTGGTTTGGGGGACAGGTCGGGCCCCCAGCATTTT.

This clonotype was picked up a small number of times. A read error is possible here, since a much larger clone lies one base away. This chain links TRBV11-3 with TRBJ2-1; TRBD1 or TRBD2 may be the D gene (5 bases each). The CDR3 has 16 residues. The ends were cut back, 2 bases at V and 7 bases at J, with 18 bases in the middle. Per germline, CDR1 SGHNT and CDR2 YENEEA. Here the CDR3 reads CASSLRGGRGGNEQFF. CDR3 sequence (DNA): TGTGCCAGCAGCTTAAGGGGTGGGAGAGGCGGAAATGAGCAGTTCTTC.

Turning to this clonotype: The junction and the germline gene differ at one end; a read error may be behind it. The V gene is TRBV4-2, the J gene TRBJ2-5, with D possibly being TRBD1 (5 bases). This CDR3 contains 14 residues. Germline loops: CDR1 LGHNA, CDR2 YNFKEQ. The CDR3 sequence: CASSQGDQQETQHF. CDR3 sequence (DNA): TGTGCCAGTAGCCAAGGGGATCAACAAGAGACCCAGCACTTC.

A note on this clonotype: With a much larger clone just one base away, this may be a read error. V usage is TRBV6-4 and J usage is TRBJ1-2; TRBD1 matches 8 bases. Germline CDR1 and CDR2: MRHNA and SNTAGT. The CDR3 consists of 12 residues. For the CDR3, the DNA is TGTGCCAGGAGTGACCGACAGGGGACCTACACCTTC. Amino acid sequence: CARSDRQGTYTF.

As regards this clonotype: The junction departs from germline at one end; a sequencing error may be responsible. The chain recombines TRBV5-1 with TRBJ2-3; the match to TRBD1 covers 7 bases. The germline V gene has CDR1 SGHRS and CDR2 YFSETQ. The CDR3 is 15 residues long. The CDR3 sequence is CASSSGSGGTDTQYF. Written as DNA, the CDR3 is TGCGCCAGTAGCTCGGGCTCAGGGGGAACAGATACGCAGTATTTT.

The count of this clonotype is one. The chain carries TRBV5-1 and TRBJ1-2, with D unclear. V was pared by 4 bases and J by 5 bases, with 18 bases between. CDR3 length: 15 amino acids. Looked up from germline, CDR1 is SGHRS and CDR2 is YFSETQ. The CDR3 here is CASSPGPTQSYGYTF. The CDR3 DNA follows: TGCGCCAGCAGCCCTGGCCCGACCCAGAGTTATGGCTACACCTTC. The variable domain in full, completed from reference TRBV5-1 and TRBJ1-2, reads KAGVTQTPRYLIKTRGQQVTLSCSPISGHRSVSWYQQTPGQGLQFLFEYFSETQRNKGNFPGRFSGRQFSNSRSEMNVSTLELGDSALYLCASSPGPTQSYGYTFGSGTRLTVV.

In the case of this clonotype: Here the CDR3 omits its conserved ending phenylalanine or tryptophan, so a read error is the likely source. The rearrangement uses TRBV6-1 and TRBJ1-3; D is perhaps TRBD1 (6 bases). There are 17 residues in the CDR3. Germline loops: CDR1 MNHNS, CDR2 SASEGT. The V and J ends lost 1 base and 2 bases respectively, with 15 bases between them. The chain's CDR3 is CASSEVGTRSPGNTIYY. Written as DNA, the CDR3 is TGTGCCAGCAGTGAAGTCGGGACAAGAAGCCCTGGAAACACCATATATTAT.

The chain has TRBV6-2 or TRBV6-3 and TRBJ2-1; TRBD2 is a possible D gene (6 bases). V was shortened by 8 bases and J by 13 bases, with 15 bases between the two germline ends. Germline CDR1 and CDR2: MNHEY and SVGEGT. This CDR3 is built from 11 residues. CDR3 coding DNA: TGTGCCAGCGGGGGAGCGGGTGGCCAGTTCTTC. Its protein product is CASGGAGGQFF.

This clonotype was seen once. This chain uses TRBV12-3 or TRBV12-4 with TRBJ2-7; 11 bases line up with TRBD2. The CDR3 consists of 14 residues. The V segment lost 7 bases and the J segment 2 bases; nucleotides outside the gene matches: 4. For the CDR3, the DNA is TGTGCCAGCAATAGTAGCGGGAGGGCCTACGAGCAGTACTTC. It is translated as CASNSSGRAYEQYF.

To note about this clonotype: At one boundary the junction diverges from the germline segment, which might be a read error. This sequence joins TRBV11-3 and TRBJ2-2; either TRBD1 or TRBD2 may supply D (5 bases each). This CDR3 region has 16 residues. Germline-derived CDR1 and CDR2 are SGHNT and YENEEA. CDR3 DNA sequence: TGTGCCAGCAGCCTGCGGAGTAGGGGTCGCGCCGGGGAGCTGTTCTTT. Residues: CASSLRSRGRAGELFF.

V is TRBV4-2 and J is TRBJ2-3, with TRBD2 as a possible D gene (6 bases). The CDR3 is made up of 16 amino acids. Trimming left V 6 bases short and J 2 bases short, with 18 bases between. Per germline, CDR1 LGHNA and CDR2 YNFKEQ. The CDR3 loop is CASRLGRSGDTDTQYF. CDR3 DNA sequence: TGTGCCAGCAGGCTAGGCCGCTCGGGAGACACAGATACGCAGTATTTT.

About this clonotype: Mismatch with germline at one junction end may stem from a read error. The chain uses TRBV5-4 and TRBJ2-1; TRBD2 matches 9 bases. Germline assignment: CDR1 SGHNT and CDR2 YYREEE (reference sequence). CDR3 length equals 16 residues. This CDR3 reads CASNLKLAGGYNEQFF. CDR3 coding DNA: TGTGCCAGCAACTTGAAGCTGGCGGGAGGGTACAATGAGCAGTTCTTT.